This T cell receptor (beta chain) originates from a study of CD8 T cells in Susac syndrome. Unmatched junction bases numbered 11, after V lost 4 bases and J lost 3 bases. The CDR3 is 16 residues long. An input of about 0.5 to 1 ug of RNA was subjected to reverse transcription using random hexamers. TCRdb re-analysed the immunoSEQ multiplex PCR reads in MiXCR, keeping a single row per CDR3 protein. The sample contains fewer than 250,000 distinct CDR3 sequences, 92% of which appear only once. The material sequenced was CD8+ T cells from PBMCs. The sequence was collected from a human donor with multiple sclerosis. The chain recombines TRBV23-1 with TRBJ1-2; 7 bases are a match to TRBD1. TRBV23-1 belongs to the ORF category, with a function that is uncertain. CDR3 bases: TGCGCCAGCAGTCCGCCGACAGGGCGCCCCTACTATGGCTACACCTTC. Encoded protein: CASSPPTGRPYYGYTF.